This record looks at one TCR beta chain sequence and its context. The junction had 2 bases not matched to a gene; V was cut back by 5 bases and J by 1 base. Germline loops: CDR1 SGHAT, CDR2 FQNNGV. This CDR3 is 13 amino acids long. The data originate from a study of cytomegalovirus exposure and HLA in healthy donors. It was with 60 Vbeta and 13 Jbeta primers that the PCR ran. Generated by immunoSEQ multiplex PCR, the TCRdb table keeps only in-frame clones and is missing some. Of 30,000 to 45,000 clones in the sample, 65% to 90% were seen once. This chain uses TRBV11-2 with TRBJ2-7, with TRBD1 matching over 7 bases. This sequence was found in a woman aged 18-29 years in good health and CMV-seronegative. The sequenced material came from PBMCs. DNA for the CDR3: TGTGCCAGCAGCGGACAGGAGTCCTACGAGCAGTACTTC. Translation: CASSGQESYEQYF.